This T cell receptor (beta chain) is from a study of OX40 agonist ivuxolimab in advanced cancers. Study overall: Patients received intravenous ivuxolimab every 2 weeks at 0.01 to 10 mg/kg. Findings and limits, study-wide: The authors also found low normalized T-cell clonal expansion in some nonresponders.

As concerns this clone: Its antigen is not known.

Trimming left V 5 bases short and J 7 bases short, with 9 bases between. Germline V gives CDR1 MDHEN, CDR2 SYDVKM. The CDR3 is 11 amino acids. Sequencing used immunoSEQ multiplex PCR; TCRdb keeps in-frame clones, though not all of them. The data contain some 97,000 clones, 90% of them seen just once; the ten biggest clones take up roughly 0.17%. The receptor comes from an adult with an advanced solid tumor such as melanoma, head and neck, liver or kidney cancer. This material consisted of CD4+ or CD8+ T cells sorted from blood, taken in a trial of the OX40 agonist ivuxolimab. The V call is TRBV28, the J call TRBJ2-7, with a possible D match to TRBD1 (5 bases). This CDR3 reads CASSIPGEQYF. CDR3 coding DNA: TGTGCCAGCAGTATCCCAGGGGAGCAGTACTTC.